The 21 T cell receptor beta chains below all came from one sample that was sequenced in a study of radiotherapy plus CTLA-4 blockade in lung cancer. Libraries were prepared by immunoSEQ multiplex PCR; TCRdb keeps only in-frame clonotypes and omits some of them. The data show around 71,000 clones, approximately 76% seen once. The specimen comprised peripheral blood, sampled from a patient treated with radiotherapy plus ipilimumab. The receptors were gathered from a human donor with non-small cell lung cancer whose response to radiotherapy plus ipilimumab could not be evaluated. Some clones in this sample may be carry-over from other donors' samples.

The chain joins TRBV5-6 to TRBJ1-5; D is undetermined. The CDR3 has 17 amino acids. Germline values: CDR1 SGHDT, CDR2 YYEEEE. V was pared by 3 bases and J by 2 bases, with 18 bases between. In nucleotides, the CDR3 is TGTGCCAGCAGCTCCCGAGAGGGATTTAAAGGCAATCAGCCCCAGCATTTT. Its protein is CASSSREGFKGNQPQHF.

The rearrangement joins TRBV5-1 to TRBJ2-5, with 13 bases identical to TRBD2. The CDR3 loop spans 16 amino acids. Trimming cost V 2 bases and J 5 bases; bases outside gene matches: 6. CDR1 SGHRS and CDR2 YFSETQ come from the germline V gene. The CDR3 spells CASSLLAGGGPETQYF. In nucleotides, the CDR3 is TGCGCCAGCAGCTTACTAGCGGGGGGGGGCCCGGAGACCCAGTACTTC.

This clone was counted a few times. The J gene is TRBJ2-7, the V gene TRBV6-4; unclear D gene. The CDR3 is made up of 9 amino acids. Looked up from germline, CDR1 is MRHNA and CDR2 is SNTAGT. The V gene lost 9 bases and the J gene lost 4 bases, with 4 bases spanning the gap. CDR3: CARTYEQYF. The CDR3 DNA reads TGTGCCAGGACATACGAGCAGTACTTC.

The chain links TRBV6-5 to TRBJ1-3; a possible D gene is TRBD1 (6 bases). V gave up 8 bases and J gave up 3 bases, with 14 bases separating them. CDR1 is MNHEY, CDR2 SVGAGI, per germline. This CDR3 region has 14 residues. CDR3 sequence: CASQTPTGGNTIYF. DNA for the CDR3: TGTGCCAGCCAGACCCCGACAGGTGGAAACACCATATATTTT.

V is TRBV4-2 and J is TRBJ1-4, with D possibly TRBD1 on 6 matching bases. V was pared by 4 bases and J by 3 bases, with 15 bases between. Germline loops: CDR1 LGHNA, CDR2 YNFKEQ. The CDR3 length is 16 residues. The CDR3 sequence is CASSRSQGSPNEKLFF. In nucleotides, the CDR3 is TGTGCCAGCAGCCGTAGCCAGGGGTCCCCTAATGAAAAACTGTTTTTT.

J is TRBJ2-2 and V is TRBV6-6; no reliable D call. Germline CDR1 and CDR2: MNHNY and SVGAGI (reference sequence). CDR3 length: 15 residues. The germline V and J ends were trimmed by 6 bases and 3 bases, with 14 bases remaining between them. CDR3 sequence: CASSYPGVYTGELFF. The CDR3 DNA follows: TGTGCCAGCAGCTACCCCGGAGTTTACACCGGGGAGCTGTTTTTT.

The chain is built from TRBV6-1 and TRBJ1-5; D perhaps matches TRBD1 (5 bases). Deletions cut 10 bases from V and 1 base from J, with 11 bases between. Germline V lookup: CDR1 MNHNS, CDR2 SASEGT. The CDR3 is 13 amino acids. CDR3 DNA: TGTGCCACCTCCAGGGAAAGCAATCAGCCCCAGCATTTT. Translation gives CATSRESNQPQHF.

The chain combines TRBV6-1 with TRBJ2-1; no firm D call. The germline CDR1 and CDR2 sequences are MNHNS and SASEGT. Trimming removed 4 bases at V and 3 bases at J, with 13 bases between. The CDR3 loop spans 15 amino acids. CDR3 region: CASSASLVRYNEQFF. CDR3 sequence (DNA): TGTGCCAGCAGTGCTTCGCTAGTGCGCTACAATGAGCAGTTCTTC.

CDR3 nucleotide sequence: TGTGCCAGCAGCCAAGCAACAGGGGCTGATAGCGAAAAACTGTTTTTT. This codes for CASSQATGADSEKLFF. The V gene is TRBV4-2, the J gene TRBJ1-4; TRBD1 matches at 7 bases. This CDR3 is 16 amino acids long. With V trimmed by 1 base and J by 8 bases, 10 bases remained unmatched. Germline lookup yields CDR1 LGHNA and CDR2 YNFKEQ.

This clone appeared a few times. The chain recombines TRBV9 with TRBJ2-6; a possible D gene is TRBD2 (5 bases). Per germline, CDR1 SGDLS and CDR2 YYNGEE. V shed 0 bases and J shed 0 bases, with 7 bases lying between them. The CDR3 consists of 16 residues. CDR3 coding DNA: TGTGCCAGCAGCGTAGGGAGGCTCTCTGGGGCCAACGTCCTGACTTTC. It yields the protein CASSVGRLSGANVLTF.

The J gene is TRBJ2-7, the V gene TRBV6-5; D call uncertain. Germline V gene sequence: CDR1 MNHEY, CDR2 SVGAGI. V gave up 6 bases and J gave up 0 bases, with 6 bases separating them. The CDR3 consists of 12 residues. This CDR3 reads CASRGSSYEQYF. The DNA of the CDR3 is TGTGCCAGCAGGGGCAGCTCCTACGAGCAGTACTTC.

This rearrangement joins TRBV7-2 to TRBJ1-1; TRBD1 agrees at 7 bases. Germline-derived CDR1 and CDR2 are SGHTA and FQGNSA. The length of the CDR3 is 17 residues. With 1 base clipped from V and 4 bases from J, the junction kept 12 bases outside the gene matches. The CDR3 DNA follows: TGTGCCAGCAGCTTAGTTACGGCAGGGGGTGGAAGCACTGAAGCTTTCTTT. Translated, it gives CASSLVTAGGGSTEAFF.

This chain connects TRBV5-4 to TRBJ2-7; TRBD2 matches at 8 bases. The V segment lost 4 bases and the J segment 2 bases; nucleotides outside the gene matches: 11. CDR1 SGHNT and CDR2 YYREEE come from the germline V gene (reference sequence). The CDR3 spans 16 residues. CDR3 bases: TGTGCCAGCAGCCATTTGGGTAGCGGGGAAACCTACGAGCAGTACTTC. Amino acids: CASSHLGSGETYEQYF. Based on the CDR3 plus reference TRBV5-4 and TRBJ2-7, the full variable domain is ETGVTQSPTHLIKTRGQQVTLRCSSQSGHNTVSWYQQALGQGPQFIFQYYREEENGRGNFPPRFSGLQFPNYSSELNVNALELDDSALYLCASSHLGSGETYEQYFGPGTRLTVT.

The genes are TRBV5-1 and TRBJ2-5; 9 bases agree with TRBD1. Germline V lookup: CDR1 SGHRS, CDR2 YFSETQ. The CDR3 sequence is 17 residues long. The V gene end was trimmed by 3 bases and the J gene end by 5 bases; junction bases not matched to a gene: 14. CDR3 DNA sequence: TGCGCCAGCAGCTGGGGGCATGACAGGGGGAAAGGGGAGACCCAGTACTTC. It yields the protein CASSWGHDRGKGETQYF.

This chain connects TRBV5-1 to TRBJ1-6, with D perhaps TRBD1 (5 bases). V was clipped by 1 base and J by 9 bases, with 14 bases between them. Germline V lookup: CDR1 SGHRS, CDR2 YFSETQ. The CDR3 is made up of 15 amino acids. The CDR3 DNA sequence: TGCGCCAGCAGCTTGAATACCCAGGGTGGTTCACCCCTCCACTTT. This codes for CASSLNTQGGSPLHF.

The V gene is TRBV6-5, the J gene TRBJ2-1; the match to TRBD1 covers 7 bases. The length of the CDR3 is 15 residues. Germline-derived CDR1 and CDR2 are MNHEY and SVGAGI. V lost 6 bases and J lost 4; bases outside the gene matches: 9. In DNA, the CDR3 is TGTGCCAGCAGCCCAACCGGGACAGCTTACAATGAGCAGTTCTTC. Its protein is CASSPTGTAYNEQFF.

About this clone: Relative to the germline gene, one junction end is altered; a read error may explain this. The sample holds other DNA sequences that translate to the same CDR3. The chain employs TRBV7-2 and TRBJ1-1; 7 bases fit TRBD1. Germline V gene sequence: CDR1 SGHTA, CDR2 FQGNSA. The CDR3 is 16 amino acids. The chain's CDR3 is CASSPRTGTKNTEAFF. The CDR3 bases are TGCGCCAGCAGCCCCAGGACAGGAACAAAGAACACTGAAGCTTTCTTT.

This chain joins TRBV6-5 and TRBJ1-2; perhaps TRBD1 as D (6 bases). V shed 6 bases and J shed 3 bases, with 17 bases lying between them. Germline CDR1 and CDR2: MNHEY and SVGAGI. This CDR3 contains 15 residues. CDR3 in amino acids: CASRPRTGPHYGYTF. CDR3 sequence (DNA): TGTGCCAGCAGGCCACGAACAGGGCCCCACTATGGCTACACCTTC.

The chain employs TRBV5-6 and TRBJ2-5; D perhaps matches TRBD2 (5 bases). V lost 4 bases and J lost 5, with 15 bases in between. Germline CDR1 is SGHDT and CDR2 is YYEEEE. This CDR3 comprises 14 residues. This CDR3 reads CASSRWAPGETQYF. CDR3 sequence (DNA): TGTGCCAGCAGCCGCTGGGCCCCGGGGGAGACCCAGTACTTC.

The rearrangement joins TRBV4-1 to TRBJ2-5, with D perhaps TRBD1 (5 bases). V shed 5 bases and J shed 5 bases, with 12 bases lying between them. The CDR3 runs 13 residues. The V gene's germline CDR1 is MGHRA and CDR2 YSYEKL. The CDR3 DNA is TGCGCCAGCAGCGTAGTAGGGGCCGAGACCCAGTACTTC. Residues: CASSVVGAETQYF.

The chain couples TRBV25-1 to TRBJ1-2, with 8 nucleotides matching TRBD1. Germline lookup yields CDR1 MGHDK and CDR2 SYGVNS. V shed 4 bases and J 4 bases; nucleotides not matched to a gene: 5. The CDR3 spans 14 residues. CDR3 residues: CASSGEDRVYGYTF. The CDR3 bases are TGTGCCAGCAGTGGGGAGGACAGGGTCTATGGCTACACCTTC.